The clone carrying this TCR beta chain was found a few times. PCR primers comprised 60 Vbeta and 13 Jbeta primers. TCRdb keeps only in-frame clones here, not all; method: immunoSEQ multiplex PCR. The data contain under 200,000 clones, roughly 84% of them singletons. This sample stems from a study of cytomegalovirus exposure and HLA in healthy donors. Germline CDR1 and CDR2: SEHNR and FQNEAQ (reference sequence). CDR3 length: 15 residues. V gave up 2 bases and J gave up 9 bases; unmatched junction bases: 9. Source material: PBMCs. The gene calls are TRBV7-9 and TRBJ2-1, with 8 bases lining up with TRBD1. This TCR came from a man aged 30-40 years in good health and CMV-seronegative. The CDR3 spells CASSLNGAGGGEQFF. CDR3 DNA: TGTGCCAGCAGCTTAAATGGCGCAGGGGGCGGTGAGCAGTTCTTC.